Listed below are T cell receptor beta chains from one sample, sequenced in a study of response to subunit inactivated influenza vaccine. MiXCR, run by TCRdb on the RT-PCR reads, gives a single entry per CDR3 protein. The sample lists hundreds of thousands of distinct CDR3 sequences, 10% to 15% occurring once. The sequenced sample was non-naive T cells sorted from PBMCs, obtained 14 days before vaccination. These receptors were taken from a man in his fifties or sixties who received an inactivated influenza vaccine. Both conserved end residues are part of each CDR3. Each record gives: clone size, V gene, J gene, D gene, CDR3 DNA, CDR3 protein. A D gene is named only where the DNA matches it firmly. Clone size is stated in some rows and not others, as once, few, many or a class when expanded.

>few|TRBV20-1|TRBJ2-3|TRBD2
TGCAGTGCACCTAAGCGGGGGGCCTCGAAAAATACGCAGTATTTT
CSAPKRGASKNTQYF
>many|TRBV6-5|TRBJ2-7|.
TGTGCCAGCAGTTACGGGTTTGGGAATACCTACGAGCAGTACTTC
CASSYGFGNTYEQYF
>few|TRBV28|TRBJ2-2|.
TGTGCCTGCCAGACTTCGAACACCGGGGAGCTGTTTTTT
CACQTSNTGELFF
>.|TRBV2|TRBJ2-7|.
TGTGCCAGCAGTCCAACCTACGAGCAGTACTTC
CASSPTYEQYF
>.|TRBV20-1|TRBJ2-3|.
TGCAGTGCTCCCCCCGGAGGTACTAGCACAGATACGCAGTATTTT
CSAPPGGTSTDTQYF
>.|TRBV20-1|TRBJ1-1|.
TGCAGTGTAGGGCCAGGGGTGAACACTGAAGCTTTCTTT
CSVGPGVNTEAFF
>.|TRBV6-1|TRBJ1-5|.
TGTGCCAGCAAGCCCGGCGGGGGCAATCAGCCCCAGCATTTT
CASKPGGGNQPQHF
>few|TRBV12-3/TRBV12-4|TRBJ1-1|.
TGTGCCAGCAGTTTCCGACAGGCGAACACTGAAGCTTTCTTT
CASSFRQANTEAFF
>many|TRBV18|TRBJ1-3|TRBD1
TGTGCCAGCTCACCACAGACAGGGAGAATCTCTGGAAACACCATATATTTT
CASSPQTGRISGNTIYF
>.|TRBV20-1|TRBJ2-3|TRBD1
TGCAGTGCCCGCTGGGACAGGGGGGCGGAAGATACGCAGTATTTT
CSARWDRGAEDTQYF
>.|TRBV7-9|TRBJ1-1|.
TGTGCCAGCAGCTCCGACAGGCCCATGAACACTGAAGCTTTCTTT
CASSSDRPMNTEAFF
>many|TRBV5-1|TRBJ2-5|.
TGCGCCAGCAGCCCGTCCCCAGGGACCCAGTACTTC
CASSPSPGTQYF
>.|TRBV10-3|TRBJ2-2|.
TGTGCCATCAGCCTAGGCTCTGGGGAGCTGTTTTTT
CAISLGSGELFF
>many|TRBV20-1|TRBJ1-1|TRBD1
TGCAGTGCTAGTAGGGGACAGCATCCTGAAGCTTTCTTT
CSASRGQHPEAFF
>many|TRBV29-1|TRBJ2-3|.
TGCAGCGTTGAGCAGACAGTCACAGATACGCAGTATTTT
CSVEQTVTDTQYF
>few|TRBV15|TRBJ2-3|.
TGTGCCACCAGCAACACCAAAGGATGGGATGTAGATACGCAGTATTTT
CATSNTKGWDVDTQYF
>.|TRBV12-3/TRBV12-4|TRBJ2-2|.
TGTGCCAGCAGTTTAGGTGGGGTGCTCACCGGGGAGCTGTTTTTT
CASSLGGVLTGELFF
>.|TRBV9|TRBJ2-7|TRBD2
TGTGCCAGCAGCGTAGAGGGCGGGGGGGCCGCCGAGCAGTACTTC
CASSVEGGGAAEQYF
>few|TRBV29-1|TRBJ1-1|.
TGCAGCGTTGAAGCTACGTCCCAGGGAGCTTTCTTT
CSVEATSQGAFF
>few|TRBV12-3/TRBV12-4|TRBJ2-2|TRBD2
TGTGCCATCCAATTTAGCGGGGCCGGGGAGCTGTTTTTT
CAIQFSGAGELFF
>.|TRBV4-2|TRBJ1-2|.
TGTGCCAGCAGCCAGGCCCGCGGGGGCGGTGGCTACACCTTC
CASSQARGGGGYTF
>.|TRBV6-2/TRBV6-3|TRBJ1-1|.
TGTGCCAGCAGTTACGGCGAGGTAGCTGCTTTCTTT
CASSYGEVAAFF
>few|TRBV4-3|TRBJ2-1|.
TGCGCCAGCAGCCCTTTAGCGTCTATGATCTACAATGAGCAGTTCTTC
CASSPLASMIYNEQFF
>many|TRBV5-1|TRBJ2-7|TRBD2
TGCGCCAGCAGCTTCGGACTAGCGGGAGGGCACGAGCAGTACTTC
CASSFGLAGGHEQYF
>.|TRBV7-8|TRBJ2-5|TRBD1
TGTGCCAGCAGAAGGGGGCCTTCCGGAGAGACCCAGTACTTC
CASRRGPSGETQYF
>.|TRBV11-3|TRBJ1-1|.
TGTGCCAGCAGCTTAGGAACGGGGAGGGCTTTCTTT
CASSLGTGRAFF
>many|TRBV4-2|TRBJ2-6|TRBD2
TGTGCCAGCAGCCAAGATCCCCGGACTAGCGGGAGAGTCTCTGGGGCCAACGTCCTGACTTTC
CASSQDPRTSGRVSGANVLTF
>few|TRBV7-8|TRBJ2-3|.
TGTGCCAGCAGACTCCAGGGGGGCGGCACAGATACGCAGTATTTT
CASRLQGGGTDTQYF
>many|TRBV28|TRBJ1-2|.
TGTGCCAGCGGTCCAGCCGGAAGCTATGGCTACACCTTC
CASGPAGSYGYTF
>many|TRBV3-1|TRBJ2-2|TRBD2
TGTGCCAGCAGCCTAAGACTAGCGGGGGCTACCGGGGAGCTGTTTTTT
CASSLRLAGATGELFF
>.|TRBV19|TRBJ2-3|.
TGTGCCAGTAGTCGGGGTTTGGCAACGCAGCCAGATACGCAGTATTTT
CASSRGLATQPDTQYF
>many|TRBV12-3/TRBV12-4|TRBJ2-1|TRBD2
TGTGCCAGCCTGGGGACTATAGAGCAGTTCTTC
CASLGTIEQFF
>.|TRBV5-6|TRBJ1-2|.
TGTGCCAGCAGCTTGTCAGGGAACTTACCCGGCTACACCTTC
CASSLSGNLPGYTF
>.|TRBV28|TRBJ1-6|.
TGTGCCAGCAGTGTCAATTCACCCCTCCACTTT
CASSVNSPLHF
>many|TRBV10-3|TRBJ2-7|TRBD2
TGTGCCATCAGTCCTGTGGGAGGGCGACCCTACGAGCAGTACTTC
CAISPVGGRPYEQYF